This T cell receptor beta chain was identified in a study of T-cell reconstitution after alpha-beta-depleted transplantation in children. Unique molecular identifiers were incorporated during preparation of the TCRbeta library. TCRdb re-called the PCR reads with MiXCR, one entry per CDR3 protein. The repertoire includes hundreds of thousands of distinct CDR3 sequences, about 18% of them detected once, and more than 2.5% sits in the top ten. The V gene end was trimmed by 6 bases and the J gene end by 6 bases; junction bases not matched to a gene: 14. This CDR3 is 16 amino acids long. CDR1 is MGHDK and CDR2 is SYGVNS in the germline V gene.

This TCR derives from a human donor who donated a stem cell graft to a child with acute lymphoblastic leukemia. The sequencing used PBMCs from the stem cell graft donor, collected from the stem cell graft. The chain employs TRBV25-1 and TRBJ2-1, with 7 nucleotides matching TRBD1. This CDR3 reads CASRSTGQDGLNEQFF. The CDR3 coding sequence is TGTGCCAGCAGGTCTACTGGACAGGACGGACTCAATGAGCAGTTCTTC. The whole variable domain, remainder taken from reference TRBV25-1 and TRBJ2-1, is EADIYQTPRYLVIGTGKKITLECSQTMGHDKMYWYQQDPGMELHLIHYSYGVNSTEKGDLSSESTVSRIRTEHFPLTLESARPSHTSQYLCASRSTGQDGLNEQFFGPGTRLTVL.